A selection of T cell receptor beta chains follows, all from one sample in a study of blood T cell repertoires in COVID-19. The protocol was immunoSEQ multiplex PCR, while the TCRdb copy is restricted to in-frame clones and leaves out a portion. The sample has hundreds of thousands of clones, around 83% seen once. Sequences were obtained from peripheral blood. The receptors derive from an elderly man with acute or convalescent COVID-19. Both conserved end residues are part of each CDR3. A D gene is named only where the DNA matches it firmly. Only part of the rows carry a size: once, few, many, or a class if the clone is expanded.

>TRBV27|NA|TRBD1|TRBJ2-2
CASTLTGTGSTRRAGELFF
TGTGCCAGCACCTTAACCGGGACAGGCTCAACTCGCCGGGCCGGGGAGCTGTTTTTT
>TRBV3-1/TRBV3-2|NA|TRBD1|TRBJ2-2
CASSLRGTGGTGELFF
TGTGCCAGCAGCCTCAGAGGGACAGGAGGAACCGGGGAGCTGTTTTTT
>TRBV18|NA|TRBD1|TRBJ1-2
CASSSIDRAGGYGYTF
TGTGCCAGCTCATCGATTGACAGGGCGGGTGGCTATGGCTACACCTTC
>TRBV7-9|few|NA|TRBJ2-2
CASSLAPGRTGELFF
TGTGCCAGCAGCTTAGCGCCAGGGCGGACCGGGGAGCTGTTTTTT
>TRBV4-1|NA|NA|TRBJ1-1
CASSQDRNTEAFF
TGCGCCAGCAGCCAAGATAGGAACACTGAAGCTTTCTTT
>TRBV6-2/TRBV6-3|NA|TRBD1|TRBJ1-4
CASSYSMGQLNEKLFF
TGTGCCAGCAGTTACTCGATGGGACAGCTTAATGAAAAACTGTTTTTT
>TRBV18|NA|TRBD1|TRBJ1-6
CASSFHPGTGVSPLHF
TGTGCCAGCTCATTCCACCCCGGGACAGGGGTTTCACCCCTCCACTTT
>TRBV5-1|NA|TRBD1|TRBJ2-7
CASSLAGTGSWASYEQYF
TGCGCCAGCAGCTTGGCCGGGACAGGGAGTTGGGCCTCCTACGAGCAGTACTTC
>TRBV24-1|NA|NA|TRBJ2-1
CATSDLPNREQFF
TGTGCCACCAGTGATTTGCCAAACAGGGAGCAGTTCTTC
>TRBV24-1|NA|TRBD2|TRBJ2-2
CATSGGTSGFTGELFF
TGTGCCACCAGTGGTGGGACTAGCGGGTTCACCGGGGAGCTGTTTTTT
>TRBV28|NA|NA|TRBJ2-6
CASFPSGANVLTF
TGTGCCAGCTTCCCGTCTGGGGCCAACGTCCTGACTTTC
>TRBV24-1|NA|TRBD2|TRBJ2-5
CATSDSGLAGPYQETQYF
TGTGCCACCAGTGATTCTGGACTAGCGGGGCCGTACCAAGAGACCCAGTACTTC
>TRBV30|NA|NA|TRBJ1-6
CAWSVSGWDSPLHF
TGTGCCTGGAGTGTATCCGGGTGGGATTCACCCCTCCACTTT
>TRBV24-1|NA|TRBD2|TRBJ2-1
CATTGGLGRNNEQFF
TGTGCCACCACGGGGGGACTAGGAAGAAACAATGAGCAGTTCTTC
>TRBV11-3|NA|TRBD2|TRBJ2-1
CASSLGAGIPNEQFF
TGTGCCAGCAGCTTAGGAGCGGGGATCCCCAATGAGCAGTTCTTC
>TRBV12-5|once|NA|TRBJ2-3
CASGLAHGGGFTDTQYF
TGTGCTAGTGGTTTGGCCCATGGGGGGGGCTTCACAGATACGCAGTATTTT
>TRBV7-2|NA|TRBD1|TRBJ1-5
CASSLTGLSQPQHF
TGTGCCAGCAGCTTGACAGGGTTAAGTCAGCCCCAGCATTTT
>TRBV19|NA|NA|TRBJ2-2
CASIRSPNTGELFF
TGTGCCAGTATCAGATCTCCGAACACCGGGGAGCTGTTTTTT
>TRBV12-3/TRBV12-4|NA|NA|TRBJ1-1
CASSFGGKAFF
TGTGCCAGCAGTTTTGGGGGGAAAGCTTTCTTT
>TRBV7-6|few|NA|TRBJ2-2
CASSSQAGFGIGDTGELFF
TGTGCCAGCAGCTCTCAGGCGGGGTTTGGGATTGGGGACACCGGGGAGCTGTTTTTT
>TRBV7-2|once|NA|TRBJ2-1
CASSLEGRGQGQEQFF
TGTGCCAGCAGCTTAGAGGGTCGCGGGCAGGGGCAAGAGCAGTTCTTC
>TRBV19|NA|NA|TRBJ1-4
CASSTTGRKLFF
TGTGCCAGTAGTACAACAGGGCGCAAACTGTTTTTT
>TRBV6-5|once|NA|TRBJ2-2
CASTSTMRNTGELFF
TGTGCCAGCACCTCCACCATGAGGAACACCGGGGAGCTGTTTTTT
>TRBV19|NA|TRBD1|TRBJ1-4
CASSIGQGFANEKLFF
TGTGCCAGTAGTATCGGACAGGGGTTCGCTAATGAAAAACTGTTTTTT
>TRBV6-5|NA|NA|TRBJ2-7
CASSYSRQPFTYEQYF
TGTGCCAGCAGTTACTCCAGACAGCCTTTTACCTACGAGCAGTACTTC
>TRBV4-2|few|NA|TRBJ2-7
CASSHLSSYEQYF
TGTGCCAGCAGCCACCTAAGCTCCTACGAGCAGTACTTC
>TRBV7-9|NA|TRBD2|TRBJ2-1
CASSSSTSGKREFF
TGTGCCAGCAGCTCCTCGACTAGCGGTAAACGGGAGTTCTTC
>TRBV6-5|once|TRBD1|TRBJ1-4
CASRTGGSTNEKLFF
TGTGCCAGCCGGACAGGGGGCTCAACTAATGAAAAACTGTTTTTT
>TRBV5-1|NA|NA|TRBJ2-3
CASSLRDSGDTQYF
TGCGCCAGCAGCTTGAGGGACAGCGGGGATACGCAGTATTTT
>TRBV6-1|NA|NA|TRBJ1-1
CASSEAGSTRAFF
TGTGCCAGCAGTGAAGCGGGTAGCACGAGGGCTTTCTTT
>TRBV27|once|TRBD1|TRBJ2-1
CASSPGQGLGEQFF
TGTGCCAGCAGCCCGGGACAGGGTTTAGGTGAGCAGTTCTTC
>TRBV5-1|NA|TRBD1|TRBJ2-1
CASSSSGTGAINEQFF
TGCGCCAGCAGCTCCTCCGGGACAGGGGCCATTAATGAGCAGTTCTTC
>TRBV2|NA|NA|TRBJ1-2
CASSEVQGYYGYTF
TGTGCCAGCAGTGAAGTACAGGGATACTATGGCTACACCTTC
>TRBV20-1|NA|NA|TRBJ1-4
CSASRGSGEKLFF
TGCAGTGCTAGTAGGGGCTCGGGTGAAAAACTGTTTTTT
>TRBV5-4|NA|TRBD1|TRBJ1-6
CASSWTGTYSPLHF
TGTGCCAGCAGTTGGACAGGGACCTATTCACCCCTCCACTTT
>TRBV24-1|NA|NA|TRBJ2-7
CATSDSRVPYEQYF
TGTGCCACCAGTGATTCCCGGGTTCCCTACGAGCAGTACTTC
>TRBV5-4|once|NA|TRBJ1-6
CASSLTGNSPLHF
TGTGCCAGCAGCTTGACAGGGAACTCACCCCTCCACTTT
>TRBV18|NA|NA|TRBJ2-3
CASSRAGVDTQYF
TGTGCCAGCTCACGTGCAGGGGTAGATACGCAGTATTTT
>TRBV5-1|NA|TRBD2|TRBJ2-2
CASSAEGLAGPGLFF
TGCGCCAGCAGCGCGGAAGGGCTAGCGGGGCCAGGACTGTTTTTT
>TRBV10-3|NA|TRBD1|TRBJ1-5
CAISPGQGGQPQHF
TGTGCCATCAGCCCCGGACAGGGAGGTCAGCCCCAGCATTTT
>TRBV5-1|NA|NA|TRBJ1-4
CASSLEGGGNEKLFF
TGCGCCAGCAGCTTGGAGGGAGGAGGAAATGAAAAACTGTTTTTT
>TRBV9|NA|TRBD2|TRBJ2-5
CASSVSPREGETQYF
TGTGCCAGCAGCGTAAGTCCGCGGGAGGGGGAGACCCAGTACTTC
>TRBV11-2|few|TRBD1|TRBJ2-7
CASSRQGSTLAYEQYF
TGTGCCAGCAGCCGACAGGGGAGTACCCTTGCCTACGAGCAGTACTTC
>TRBV5-6|NA|TRBD1|TRBJ2-5
CASSLRTGRSQETQYF
TGTGCCAGCAGCTTGCGGACAGGGAGATCCCAAGAGACCCAGTACTTC
>TRBV6-4|NA|NA|TRBJ1-5
CASSDKGNQPQHF
TGTGCCAGCAGTGACAAGGGGAATCAGCCCCAGCATTTT
>TRBV4-2|few|NA|TRBJ2-7
CASSLQGPLNEQYF
TGTGCCAGCAGTCTACAGGGACCTCTGAACGAGCAGTACTTC
>TRBV20-1|NA|NA|TRBJ2-5
CSASLQGGRETQYF
TGCAGTGCTAGTCTCCAGGGGGGTAGAGAGACCCAGTACTTC
>TRBV27|NA|NA|TRBJ2-2
CASRWSGELFF
TGTGCCAGCCGTTGGAGCGGGGAGCTGTTTTTT
>TRBV7-6|NA|NA|TRBJ1-5
CASSPHSNQPQHF
TGTGCCAGCAGTCCCCATAGCAATCAGCCCCAGCATTTT
>TRBV19|NA|NA|TRBJ1-1
CASSTLKTFMNTEAFF
TGTGCCAGTAGTACGCTCAAGACTTTTATGAACACTGAAGCTTTCTTT